Listed here are 7 T cell receptor beta chains from one sample, sequenced in a study of long-term antiretroviral therapy in people with HIV. The libraries were made with immunoSEQ v3.0 at survey level. TCRdb's copy holds only in-frame clones and misses some; the assay was immunoSEQ multiplex PCR. Among 20,000 to 25,000 clones, 82% were seen once, and the ten largest hold about 10%. The input for sequencing was unsorted PBMCs, taken 2.3 to 2.5 years after starting antiretroviral therapy. These receptors were obtained from a man aged 40-50 years with HIV.

This chain uses TRBV19 with TRBJ2-1; 7 bases fit TRBD2. Germline V gives CDR1 LNHDA, CDR2 SQIVND (reference sequence). J was trimmed by 0 bases and V by 7 bases; bases with no gene match: 27. The CDR3 totals 22 residues. The CDR3 sequence is CASTTRTRGRAGSGPSYNEQFF. CDR3 nucleotides: TGTGCCAGTACTACCCGGACGCGGGGACGAGCGGGAAGCGGGCCCTCCTACAATGAGCAGTTCTTC.

The chain is built from TRBV5-1 and TRBJ1-3; D not resolved. The germline V gene encodes CDR1 SGHRS and CDR2 YFSETQ. Trimming left V 0 bases short and J 1 base short, with 11 bases between. The CDR3 length is 16 residues. This chain's CDR3 is CASSLAGVLSGNTIYF. The CDR3 nucleotides read TGCGCCAGCAGCTTGGCCGGAGTTCTATCTGGAAACACCATATATTTT.

The chain carries TRBV27 and TRBJ2-7, with unresolved D. Germline V CDR1 and CDR2: MNHEY, SMNVEV (reference sequence). The CDR3 runs to 18 residues. V gave up 5 bases and J gave up 3 bases, with 26 bases separating them. CDR3: CASSPRIPASTTGYEQYF. CDR3 nucleotides: TGTGCCAGCAGTCCCCGTATTCCGGCTTCAACTACGGGCTACGAGCAGTACTTC.

This clone was counted between two and nine times. J is TRBJ2-7 and V is TRBV5-1, with D perhaps matching TRBD1 or TRBD2 (5 bases each). There are 12 residues in the CDR3. V was cut by 4 bases and J by 4 bases, with 9 bases left in between. Germline V gene lookup returns CDR1 SGHRS and CDR2 YFSETQ. CDR3 nucleotides: TGCGCCAGCAGCCGGGACGGTTACGAGCAGTACTTC. Encoded protein: CASSRDGYEQYF.

The rearrangement links TRBV19 to TRBJ2-3; 7 nucleotides align to TRBD1. Germline CDR1 and CDR2: LNHDA and SQIVND (reference sequence). V lost 4 bases, J lost 0 bases, and 13 bases stayed unmatched. CDR3 length equals 18 residues. CDR3 region: CASSKRTGKSSSTDTQYF. The CDR3 bases are TGTGCCAGTAGTAAGCGGACAGGAAAATCCTCTAGCACAGATACGCAGTATTTT.

This clone was recorded once. V and J are TRBV6-1 and TRBJ1-2; 7 nucleotides agree with TRBD1. The CDR3 has 15 residues. The germline CDR1 and CDR2 sequences are MNHNS and SASEGT. V shed 3 bases and J 2 bases; nucleotides not matched to a gene: 6. CDR3: CASSDSWGQNYGYTF. The CDR3 region has the DNA TGTGCCAGCAGTGATTCGTGGGGACAGAACTATGGCTACACCTTC.

The rearrangement links TRBV7-3 to TRBJ2-1; the match to TRBD2 covers 14 bases. CDR3 size: 15 residues. Germline trimming cut 6 bases from V and 8 bases from J; bases unmatched to any gene: 6. Germline V gene lookup returns CDR1 SGHTA and CDR2 FQGTGA. CDR3 protein: CASRPPGLAGDEQFF. The CDR3 DNA reads TGTGCCAGCAGGCCCCCGGGACTAGCGGGAGATGAGCAGTTCTTC.